This TCR beta chain was recovered during a study of blood T cell repertoires in COVID-19. The overall study: COVID-19 samples collected from the United States, Italy and Spain covered acute and convalescent phases.

After removal of 5 bases from V and 0 bases from J, the junction contained 13 bases not matched to a gene. The CDR3 spans 18 residues. CDR1 LGHNA and CDR2 YNFKEQ come from the germline V gene. In the authors' methods: Estimates of nucleated cell counts were drawn from the amplification of reference gene primers. Clones were read by immunoSEQ multiplex PCR, and TCRdb kept only the in-frame ones, dropping some. V and J calls and clone size are as listed in that table; D and trimming were resolved from the DNA. The data show under 85,000 clones, 86% seen once. The genes are TRBV4-2 and TRBJ2-3; 8 nucleotides align to TRBD2. The clonotype comes from a human donor in a cohort sampled during active COVID-19. Sample: peripheral blood. CDR3 sequence reads: CASSWGSGGQLSTDTQYF. CDR3 nucleotide sequence: TGTGCCAGCAGCTGGGGAAGCGGGGGCCAACTCAGCACAGATACGCAGTATTTT.